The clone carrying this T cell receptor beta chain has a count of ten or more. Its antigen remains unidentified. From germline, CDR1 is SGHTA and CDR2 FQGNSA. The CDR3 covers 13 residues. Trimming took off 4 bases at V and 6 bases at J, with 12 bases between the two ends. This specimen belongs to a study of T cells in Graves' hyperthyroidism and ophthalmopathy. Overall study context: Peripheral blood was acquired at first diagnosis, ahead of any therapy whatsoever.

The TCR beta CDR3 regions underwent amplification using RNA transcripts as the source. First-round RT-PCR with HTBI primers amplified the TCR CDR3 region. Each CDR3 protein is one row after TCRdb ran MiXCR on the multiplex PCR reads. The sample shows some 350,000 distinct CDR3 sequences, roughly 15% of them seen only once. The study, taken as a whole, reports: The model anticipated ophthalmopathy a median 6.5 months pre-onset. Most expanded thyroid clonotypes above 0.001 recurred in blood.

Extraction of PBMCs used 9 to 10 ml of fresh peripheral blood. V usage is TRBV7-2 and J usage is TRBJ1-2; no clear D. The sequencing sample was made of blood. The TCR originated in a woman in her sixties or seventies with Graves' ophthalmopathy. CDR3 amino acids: CASSSTDTDGYTF. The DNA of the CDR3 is TGTGCCAGCAGCTCAACCGACACCGATGGCTACACCTTC.